The rows below give T cell receptor beta chains drawn from one sample of a study of T cell responses to AZD1222 COVID-19 vaccine. Using immunoSEQ multiplex PCR, the repertoire was profiled, and TCRdb retains in-frame clones only, with some absent. Of about 120,000 clones detected, less than 95% appear once; the ten largest clones hold 2.9%. This material consisted of peripheral blood, taken 28 days after the second AZD1222 dose. The receptors come from an adult who received the AZD1222 COVID-19 vaccine. Each CDR3 is given with its conserved first and last residue. Fields, in order: V gene, J gene, D gene, CDR3 length, clone size, CDR3 DNA, CDR3 protein. The D gene is left open where the match is weak. The size entry is marked missing in some rows and otherwise reads once, few, many or a size class.

v_call: TRBV3-1/TRBV3-2; j_call: TRBJ1-6; d_call: .; cdr3_length: 14; clone_size: .; cdr3_nt: TGTGCCAGCAGCCAGGTAGGGCCGAATTCACCCCTCCACTTT; cdr3_aa: CASSQVGPNSPLHF
v_call: TRBV23-1; j_call: TRBJ1-5; d_call: TRBD1; cdr3_length: 19; clone_size: .; cdr3_nt: TGCGCCAGCAGTCCGGGACAGGGGTCTTTTCCGGCGAGCAATCAGCCCCAGCATTTT; cdr3_aa: CASSPGQGSFPASNQPQHF
v_call: TRBV7-7; j_call: TRBJ2-2; d_call: TRBD1; cdr3_length: 20; clone_size: .; cdr3_nt: TGTGCCAGCAGCTTACACCTGGGTACTTGGACAGGAAAAAACACCGGGGAGCTGTTTTTT; cdr3_aa: CASSLHLGTWTGKNTGELFF
v_call: TRBV27; j_call: TRBJ1-2; d_call: .; cdr3_length: 16; clone_size: .; cdr3_nt: TGTGCCAGCAGTTTACGCCCCCGGGGGTTGGCCTATGGCTACACCTTC; cdr3_aa: CASSLRPRGLAYGYTF
v_call: TRBV6-5; j_call: TRBJ1-6; d_call: .; cdr3_length: 15; clone_size: .; cdr3_nt: TGTGCCAGCAGTCCTAGGTTCTCCTATAATTCACCCCTCCACTTT; cdr3_aa: CASSPRFSYNSPLHF
v_call: TRBV9; j_call: TRBJ1-1; d_call: .; cdr3_length: 19; clone_size: .; cdr3_nt: TGTGCCAGCAGCGTAGTTAATTGGGGTAGCCCTATGCTGGACACTGAAGCTTTCTTT; cdr3_aa: CASSVVNWGSPMLDTEAFF
v_call: TRBV14; j_call: TRBJ1-2; d_call: .; cdr3_length: 13; clone_size: .; cdr3_nt: TGTGCCAGCAGCCAAGGTTGGACGGTAGGCTACACCTTC; cdr3_aa: CASSQGWTVGYTF
v_call: TRBV5-1; j_call: TRBJ2-7; d_call: .; cdr3_length: 15; clone_size: .; cdr3_nt: TGCGCCAGCAGCGAGGGAACAGTGGCAGGAGGGGAGCAGTACTTC; cdr3_aa: CASSEGTVAGGEQYF
v_call: TRBV2; j_call: TRBJ2-3; d_call: TRBD2; cdr3_length: 16; clone_size: .; cdr3_nt: TGTGCCAGCATCTACGGACTAGCAGATTACACAGATACGCAGTATTTT; cdr3_aa: CASIYGLADYTDTQYF
v_call: TRBV7-8; j_call: TRBJ2-7; d_call: .; cdr3_length: 13; clone_size: once; cdr3_nt: TGTGCCAGCAGTCCCGTAAACTCCTACGAGCAGTACTTC; cdr3_aa: CASSPVNSYEQYF
v_call: TRBV30; j_call: TRBJ1-2; d_call: TRBD1; cdr3_length: 17; clone_size: .; cdr3_nt: TGTGCCTGGAGTGACGAGACAGGGAATTGGGGAAACTATGGCTACACCTTC; cdr3_aa: CAWSDETGNWGNYGYTF
v_call: TRBV7-2; j_call: TRBJ1-5; d_call: .; cdr3_length: 16; clone_size: .; cdr3_nt: TGTGCCAGCAGCGATCCCTCTTATTGGGACAATCAGCCCCAGCATTTT; cdr3_aa: CASSDPSYWDNQPQHF
v_call: TRBV10-3; j_call: TRBJ1-3; d_call: .; cdr3_length: 15; clone_size: .; cdr3_nt: TGTGCCATCAGTGCTTTATGGAGCTCTGGAAACACCATATATTTT; cdr3_aa: CAISALWSSGNTIYF
v_call: TRBV7-8; j_call: TRBJ2-2; d_call: .; cdr3_length: 19; clone_size: .; cdr3_nt: TGTGCCAGCAGCTTGTCAGCGGAAGACAATTCCCCCTCTCCCGGGGAGCTGTTTTTT; cdr3_aa: CASSLSAEDNSPSPGELFF
v_call: TRBV4-1; j_call: TRBJ1-1; d_call: TRBD1; cdr3_length: 18; clone_size: .; cdr3_nt: TGCGCCAGCAGCCCACTAAAGACAGGGGGTTTAATGAACACTGAAGCTTTCTTT; cdr3_aa: CASSPLKTGGLMNTEAFF
v_call: TRBV6-4; j_call: TRBJ2-3; d_call: .; cdr3_length: 12; clone_size: .; cdr3_nt: TGTGCCAGCGGGAATGACACAGATACGCAGTATTTT; cdr3_aa: CASGNDTDTQYF
v_call: TRBV5-4; j_call: TRBJ1-2; d_call: .; cdr3_length: 14; clone_size: .; cdr3_nt: TGTGCCAGCAGCAGTGAAGACGCGCTCTATGGCTACACCTTC; cdr3_aa: CASSSEDALYGYTF
v_call: TRBV6-5; j_call: TRBJ2-7; d_call: .; cdr3_length: 14; clone_size: .; cdr3_nt: TGTGCCAGCAGGCTCGACCAGCGCTCCTACGAGCAGTACTTC; cdr3_aa: CASRLDQRSYEQYF
v_call: TRBV25-1; j_call: TRBJ2-3; d_call: .; cdr3_length: 12; clone_size: .; cdr3_nt: TGTGCCAGCAGTATTGATGCGGGAACGCAGTATTTT; cdr3_aa: CASSIDAGTQYF
v_call: TRBV6-5; j_call: TRBJ2-1; d_call: .; cdr3_length: 16; clone_size: .; cdr3_nt: TGTGCCAGCAGTTACGGCGAGACTATGAGGGCCAATGAGCAGTTCTTC; cdr3_aa: CASSYGETMRANEQFF
v_call: TRBV2; j_call: TRBJ1-2; d_call: .; cdr3_length: 15; clone_size: .; cdr3_nt: TGTGCCAGCAAGGAGGGACATCGAGGGGGCTATGGCTACACCTTC; cdr3_aa: CASKEGHRGGYGYTF
v_call: TRBV19; j_call: TRBJ1-2; d_call: TRBD1; cdr3_length: 15; clone_size: .; cdr3_nt: TGTGCCAGTAGTATAACGGGGGAGGGGGCGATGGGCTACACCTTC; cdr3_aa: CASSITGEGAMGYTF
v_call: TRBV28; j_call: TRBJ2-1; d_call: TRBD1; cdr3_length: 15; clone_size: .; cdr3_nt: TGTGCCAGCAGGAACCGACAGGGAACCTACAATGAGCAGTTCTTC; cdr3_aa: CASRNRQGTYNEQFF
v_call: TRBV7-2; j_call: TRBJ2-7; d_call: TRBD1; cdr3_length: 13; clone_size: .; cdr3_nt: TGTGCCAGCAGCTTTGACAGGGCCTACGAGCAGTACTTC; cdr3_aa: CASSFDRAYEQYF
v_call: TRBV19; j_call: TRBJ1-5; d_call: .; cdr3_length: 14; clone_size: .; cdr3_nt: TGTGCCAGTAGTATAGGCAGGTTGTATCAGCCCCAGCATTTT; cdr3_aa: CASSIGRLYQPQHF
v_call: TRBV18; j_call: TRBJ1-5; d_call: TRBD1; cdr3_length: 18; clone_size: .; cdr3_nt: TGTGCCAGCTCGTGGGACAGGGAAGGGAACGTAGGCAATCAGCCCCAGCATTTT; cdr3_aa: CASSWDREGNVGNQPQHF
v_call: TRBV11-3; j_call: TRBJ1-1; d_call: .; cdr3_length: 14; clone_size: .; cdr3_nt: TGTGCCAGCAGCTCGAATAACCACAACACTGAAGCTTTCTTT; cdr3_aa: CASSSNNHNTEAFF
v_call: TRBV12-3/TRBV12-4; j_call: TRBJ1-2; d_call: .; cdr3_length: 13; clone_size: .; cdr3_nt: TGTGCCAGCAGTTTTAGGCAGCCCTATGGCTACACCTTC; cdr3_aa: CASSFRQPYGYTF
v_call: TRBV29-1; j_call: TRBJ1-2; d_call: .; cdr3_length: 11; clone_size: .; cdr3_nt: TGCAGCGTTGCTGATCACTATGGCTACACCTTC; cdr3_aa: CSVADHYGYTF
v_call: TRBV7-6; j_call: TRBJ1-3; d_call: .; cdr3_length: 17; clone_size: once; cdr3_nt: TGTGCCAGCAGCCCAGGAAGTCGCAGGCTCCGGGGAAACACCATATATTTT; cdr3_aa: CASSPGSRRLRGNTIYF
v_call: TRBV19; j_call: TRBJ1-6; d_call: .; cdr3_length: 16; clone_size: .; cdr3_nt: TGTGCCAGTAGTCCTCCACCTGGCTCCTATAATTCACCCCTCCACTTT; cdr3_aa: CASSPPPGSYNSPLHF
v_call: TRBV10-1; j_call: TRBJ2-2; d_call: .; cdr3_length: 13; clone_size: .; cdr3_nt: TGCGCCAGCACCGCGGGTCTCACCGGGGAGCTGTTTTTT; cdr3_aa: CASTAGLTGELFF
v_call: TRBV5-5; j_call: TRBJ1-1; d_call: TRBD1; cdr3_length: 13; clone_size: .; cdr3_nt: TGTGCCAGCAGCTTAGACAGGGGGCGGGTAGCTTTCTTT; cdr3_aa: CASSLDRGRVAFF
v_call: TRBV7-2; j_call: TRBJ1-6; d_call: .; cdr3_length: 17; clone_size: .; cdr3_nt: TGTGCCACCGCGGTTAGCGGGGTTGGAACCTATAATTCACCCCTCCACTTT; cdr3_aa: CATAVSGVGTYNSPLHF
v_call: TRBV7-2; j_call: TRBJ1-2; d_call: TRBD1; cdr3_length: 15; clone_size: .; cdr3_nt: TGTGCCAGCAGCTTTACAGGGGGCGATAACTATGGCTACACCTTC; cdr3_aa: CASSFTGGDNYGYTF
v_call: TRBV6-5; j_call: TRBJ1-1; d_call: .; cdr3_length: 14; clone_size: .; cdr3_nt: TGTGCCAGCAGTCTCAGTAGAGGGAACACTGAAGCTTTCTTT; cdr3_aa: CASSLSRGNTEAFF
v_call: TRBV5-1; j_call: TRBJ1-2; d_call: .; cdr3_length: 13; clone_size: .; cdr3_nt: TGCGCCAGCAGTCGGCGGGATAACTATGGCTACACCTTC; cdr3_aa: CASSRRDNYGYTF
v_call: TRBV6-4; j_call: TRBJ1-2; d_call: .; cdr3_length: 15; clone_size: .; cdr3_nt: TGTGCCAGCAGTGACTCGAGGGAAGCTAACTATGGCTACACCTTC; cdr3_aa: CASSDSREANYGYTF
v_call: TRBV7-9; j_call: TRBJ2-1; d_call: .; cdr3_length: 16; clone_size: .; cdr3_nt: TGTGCCAGCAGCTTAGCAGGGGTGGGTTCCTACAATGAGCAGTTCTTC; cdr3_aa: CASSLAGVGSYNEQFF
v_call: TRBV4-1; j_call: TRBJ2-3; d_call: .; cdr3_length: 18; clone_size: once; cdr3_nt: TGCGCCAGCAGCCGATTGTTTTCGCGGGGCGGGAGCACAGATACGCAGTATTTT; cdr3_aa: CASSRLFSRGGSTDTQYF
v_call: TRBV6-5; j_call: TRBJ1-2; d_call: .; cdr3_length: 14; clone_size: .; cdr3_nt: TGTGCCAGCAGTTACTCAATCTCTGGTGATGGCTACACCTTC; cdr3_aa: CASSYSISGDGYTF
v_call: TRBV5-4; j_call: TRBJ2-3; d_call: TRBD2; cdr3_length: 15; clone_size: .; cdr3_nt: TGTGCCAGCAGCTTGATAGCGGGAGTGACTATAGAGCAGTATTTT; cdr3_aa: CASSLIAGVTIEQYF
v_call: TRBV9; j_call: TRBJ1-4; d_call: .; cdr3_length: 14; clone_size: .; cdr3_nt: TGTGCCAGCAGCCCTACGGACGGGACGGGAAAACTGTTTTTT; cdr3_aa: CASSPTDGTGKLFF
v_call: TRBV30; j_call: TRBJ2-3; d_call: TRBD1; cdr3_length: 17; clone_size: few; cdr3_nt: TGTGCCTGGACTTCCCCCTTACGACAGGGAGTCACAGATACGCAGTATTTT; cdr3_aa: CAWTSPLRQGVTDTQYF
v_call: TRBV2; j_call: TRBJ2-5; d_call: TRBD2; cdr3_length: 15; clone_size: .; cdr3_nt: TGTGCCAGCAGTGGGACTAGCGGGAGGTGGGAGACCCAGTACTTC; cdr3_aa: CASSGTSGRWETQYF
v_call: TRBV29-1; j_call: TRBJ1-1; d_call: .; cdr3_length: 13; clone_size: .; cdr3_nt: TGCAGCGTTGTTGGCAAATTGAACACTGAAGCTTTCTTT; cdr3_aa: CSVVGKLNTEAFF
v_call: TRBV7-8; j_call: TRBJ1-1; d_call: TRBD1; cdr3_length: 13; clone_size: .; cdr3_nt: TGTGCCAGCAGGCGCGAAAGACAGGGATCAGCTTTCTTT; cdr3_aa: CASRRERQGSAFF
v_call: TRBV7-2; j_call: TRBJ1-1; d_call: .; cdr3_length: 15; clone_size: .; cdr3_nt: TGTGCCAGCAAGATGGGTCTGGAGATGAACACTGAAGCTTTCTTT; cdr3_aa: CASKMGLEMNTEAFF
v_call: TRBV20-1; j_call: TRBJ1-6; d_call: .; cdr3_length: 15; clone_size: once; cdr3_nt: TGCAGTGCTAGTTTTCTCTCCCGGGGGGGTTCACCCCTCCACTTT; cdr3_aa: CSASFLSRGGSPLHF
v_call: TRBV2; j_call: TRBJ1-4; d_call: .; cdr3_length: 13; clone_size: .; cdr3_nt: TGTGCCAGCAGTTTGGCCCTGAATGAAAAACTGTTTTTT; cdr3_aa: CASSLALNEKLFF
v_call: TRBV5-1; j_call: TRBJ2-7; d_call: TRBD2; cdr3_length: 14; clone_size: .; cdr3_nt: TGCGCCAGCTTTCCCGGGACTAGCGGGGGAGAGCAGTACTTC; cdr3_aa: CASFPGTSGGEQYF
v_call: TRBV6-5; j_call: TRBJ1-2; d_call: TRBD1; cdr3_length: 15; clone_size: .; cdr3_nt: TGTGCCAGCAGAGTTACAGGGGATGATAGCTATGGCTACACCTTC; cdr3_aa: CASRVTGDDSYGYTF
v_call: TRBV28; j_call: TRBJ1-5; d_call: .; cdr3_length: 14; clone_size: .; cdr3_nt: TGTGCCAGCAGCGGGACGAATGGAGGTCAGCCCCAGCATTTT; cdr3_aa: CASSGTNGGQPQHF